This entry concerns a single T cell receptor beta chain. The data are from a study of neoadjuvant anti-PD-1 for oral cavity cancer. Time point meaning: after neoadjuvant nivolumab, at surgical resection. Trimming took 8 bases from V and 7 from J, leaving 11 bases between them. Germline V lookup: CDR1 GTSNPN, CDR2 SVGIG (reference sequence). The CDR3 loop spans 10 amino acids. Repertoires were generated with immunoSEQ multiplex PCR, while TCRdb's copy carries only in-frame clones and drops some. Of more than 9,500 clones in the sample, 71% were seen once. The sample in question was PBMCs, obtained after nivolumab (anti-PD-1) treatment. V is TRBV30 and J is TRBJ1-2, with D unresolved. This clonotype was sampled from a person aged 35-79 years with oral cavity squamous cell carcinoma. This CDR3 reads CAGAGFGYTF. The DNA of the CDR3 is TGTGCCGGCGCAGGTTTTGGCTACACCTTC.